A selection of T cell receptor beta chains follows, all from one sample in a study of CD8+ T cells in alopecia areata. Some clones are missing from TCRdb's copy, which holds only in-frame ones; the method was immunoSEQ multiplex PCR. The top ten hold over 9% of the sample, which has about 180,000 clones, 40% to 55% seen once. The starting material was CD8+ T cells sorted from blood, obtained around week 52, from a patient treated with tofacitinib. Receptors originate from a human donor with alopecia areata. Both conserved end residues are part of each CDR3. Each record gives: D gene, V gene, J gene, clone size, CDR3 protein, CDR3 DNA. The D gene is left open where the match is weak. The size field is filled for only some rows; it gives once, few, many or a size class.

.	TRBV30	TRBJ2-7	.	CAWSWDNAGEQYF	TGTGCCTGGAGCTGGGACAACGCCGGCGAGCAGTACTTC
.	TRBV10-3	TRBJ1-5	.	CAISESYRGYDQPQHF	TGTGCCATCAGTGAGTCATATCGAGGGTATGACCAGCCCCAGCATTTT
TRBD1	TRBV25-1	TRBJ2-1	.	CASKRTGYNEQFF	TGTGCCAGCAAAAGGACAGGGTACAATGAGCAGTTCTTC
TRBD1	TRBV2	TRBJ1-5	.	CATKPGTGSSQPQHF	TGTGCCACCAAGCCCGGGACAGGGTCCTCTCAGCCCCAGCATTTT
.	TRBV6-5	TRBJ1-5	.	CASSPREDSNQPQHF	TGTGCCAGCAGCCCCAGGGAAGATAGCAATCAGCCCCAGCATTTT
.	TRBV5-1	TRBJ2-3	few	CASSFWGRDTQYF	TGCGCCAGCAGCTTCTGGGGAAGAGATACGCAGTATTTT
.	TRBV4-3	TRBJ2-3	.	CASSHGPGPDSTDTQYF	TGCGCCAGCAGCCATGGACCGGGACCGGATTCCACAGATACGCAGTATTTT
TRBD1	TRBV7-9	TRBJ2-7	.	CASSSRSHRDRGPYEQYF	TGTGCCAGCAGCTCCCGTTCTCACCGGGACAGGGGGCCCTACGAGCAGTACTTC
.	TRBV7-8	TRBJ2-2	few	CASSPGGRAGELFF	TGTGCCAGCAGCCCTGGGGGTCGCGCCGGGGAGCTGTTTTTT
.	TRBV7-9	TRBJ2-7	few	CASSQGPNFSYEQYF	TGTGCCAGCAGCCAGGGGCCAAACTTTTCCTACGAGCAGTACTTC
.	TRBV14	TRBJ1-2	.	CASSQERRGRGYTF	TGTGCCAGCAGCCAAGAGAGGAGAGGGAGAGGCTACACCTTC
TRBD2	TRBV5-1	TRBJ2-7	many	CASSLTGGSGDEQYF	TGCGCCAGCAGCCTTACCGGGGGTAGCGGGGACGAGCAGTACTTC
.	TRBV27	TRBJ2-5	.	CASSITQDQETQYF	TGTGCCAGCAGTATCACACAGGACCAAGAGACCCAGTACTTC
.	TRBV18	TRBJ1-3	.	CASSPSPDWSSGNTIYF	TGTGCCAGCTCACCTAGTCCCGACTGGAGCTCTGGAAACACCATATATTTT
.	TRBV4-3	TRBJ2-3	.	CASSQDQWADELTDTQYF	TGCGCCAGCAGCCAAGATCAGTGGGCGGATGAACTCACAGATACGCAGTATTTT
.	TRBV15	TRBJ2-3	few	CATSRAGGDTQYF	TGTGCCACCAGCAGAGCAGGGGGGGATACGCAGTATTTT
.	TRBV14	TRBJ2-7	few	CASSQEFREQYF	TGTGCCAGCAGCCAAGAGTTTCGCGAGCAGTACTTC
.	TRBV5-4	TRBJ2-7	.	CASSLGPGESYEQYF	TGTGCCAGCAGCTTGGGACCAGGGGAGTCCTACGAGCAGTACTTC
.	TRBV29-1	TRBJ1-1	few	CSVYKARAFF	TGCAGCGTTTATAAAGCGCGGGCTTTCTTT
.	TRBV4-1	TRBJ2-2	few	CASSHRRAGTGELFF	TGCGCCAGCAGCCATAGGAGGGCGGGCACCGGGGAGCTGTTTTTT
.	TRBV15	TRBJ1-1	.	CATSRDPANTEAFF	TGTGCCACCAGCAGAGATCCAGCGAACACTGAAGCTTTCTTT
.	TRBV7-6	TRBJ1-4	.	CASSLRIGEKLFF	TGTGCCAGCAGCTTACGTATAGGTGAAAAACTGTTTTTT
TRBD1	TRBV7-9	TRBJ1-2	.	CASSSGQGVNYGYTF	TGTGCCAGCAGCTCGGGACAGGGGGTTAACTATGGCTACACCTTC
TRBD2	TRBV9	TRBJ2-3	.	CASSPQGLERSTDTQYF	TGTGCCAGCAGCCCCCAGGGACTAGAGAGAAGCACAGATACGCAGTATTTT
TRBD1	TRBV27	TRBJ2-5	.	CASSLSAGTGGIETQYF	TGTGCCAGCAGTTTATCAGCAGGGACAGGGGGCATTGAGACCCAGTACTTC
.	TRBV30	TRBJ1-1	.	CAWMPVGTEAFF	TGTGCCTGGATGCCCGTGGGCACTGAAGCTTTCTTT
.	TRBV6-5	TRBJ2-5	.	CASSPGRRGETQYF	TGTGCCAGCAGTCCCGGGCGCAGGGGAGAGACCCAGTACTTC
.	TRBV18	TRBJ1-5	.	CASSPQGNRNQPQHF	TGTGCCAGCTCACCACAAGGAAATCGCAATCAGCCCCAGCATTTT
.	TRBV9	TRBJ1-1	.	CASSGMTTDF	TGTGCCAGCAGCGGAATGACGACTGACTTT
.	TRBV19	TRBJ2-7	.	CASSIPSGPLSYEQYF	TGTGCCAGTAGTATCCCCTCCGGGCCACTATCCTACGAGCAGTACTTC
.	TRBV6-5	TRBJ2-5	.	CASSTVGAETQYF	TGTGCCAGCAGTACAGTGGGGGCGGAGACCCAGTACTTC